These 3 T cell receptor beta chains originate from one sample sequenced in a study of a mutant IDH1 vaccine in newly diagnosed glioma. Assay used: immunoSEQ multiplex PCR; TCRdb lists only in-frame clones, some missing. The top ten hold less than 8.5% of the sample, which has roughly 86,000 clones, roughly 75% seen once. The time point: baseline, week 1 (first vaccination visit). Treatment: pre-vaccination baseline after standard-of-care therapy. Sequenced material: PBMCs, taken from a glioma patient treated with radiotherapy, temozolomide or both. The receptors derive from a man in his forties with glioma.

This rearrangement joins TRBV6-1 to TRBJ2-7, with a weak D call TRBD1 (6 bases). Germline CDR1 is MNHNS and CDR2 is SASEGT. The CDR3 contains 13 residues. V lost 10 bases and J 4 bases, leaving 17 bases between the germline ends. In DNA form, the CDR3 reads TGTGCCACCAGCCGGGACAAGAGATACGAGCAGTACTTC. It specifies CATSRDKRYEQYF.

The chain is built from TRBV11-2 and TRBJ2-7; D unresolved. V gave up 5 bases and J gave up 5 bases, with 19 bases separating them. The CDR3 has 15 amino acids. Germline CDR1 reads SGHAT; CDR2 reads FQNNGV. CDR3: CASSPADFGMNEQYF. Written as DNA, the CDR3 is TGTGCCAGCAGCCCAGCTGACTTTGGTATGAACGAGCAGTACTTC. The whole variable domain, filled in from reference TRBV11-2 and TRBJ2-7, reads EAGVAQSPRYKIIEKRQSVAFWCNPISGHATLYWYQQILGQGPKLLIQFQNNGVVDDSQLPKDRFSAERLKGVDSTLKIQPAKLEDSAVYLCASSPADFGMNEQYFGPGTRLTVT.

This clone was recorded a few times. The chain uses TRBV2 and TRBJ2-3; 8 bases align to TRBD1. Germline V lookup: CDR1 SNHLY, CDR2 FYNNEI. The V segment lost 3 bases and the J segment 0 bases; nucleotides outside the gene matches: 5. This CDR3 contains 16 residues. The CDR3 DNA reads TGTGCCAGCAGTGATCCGGACAGGGCTAGCACAGATACGCAGTATTTT. Protein sequence: CASSDPDRASTDTQYF.